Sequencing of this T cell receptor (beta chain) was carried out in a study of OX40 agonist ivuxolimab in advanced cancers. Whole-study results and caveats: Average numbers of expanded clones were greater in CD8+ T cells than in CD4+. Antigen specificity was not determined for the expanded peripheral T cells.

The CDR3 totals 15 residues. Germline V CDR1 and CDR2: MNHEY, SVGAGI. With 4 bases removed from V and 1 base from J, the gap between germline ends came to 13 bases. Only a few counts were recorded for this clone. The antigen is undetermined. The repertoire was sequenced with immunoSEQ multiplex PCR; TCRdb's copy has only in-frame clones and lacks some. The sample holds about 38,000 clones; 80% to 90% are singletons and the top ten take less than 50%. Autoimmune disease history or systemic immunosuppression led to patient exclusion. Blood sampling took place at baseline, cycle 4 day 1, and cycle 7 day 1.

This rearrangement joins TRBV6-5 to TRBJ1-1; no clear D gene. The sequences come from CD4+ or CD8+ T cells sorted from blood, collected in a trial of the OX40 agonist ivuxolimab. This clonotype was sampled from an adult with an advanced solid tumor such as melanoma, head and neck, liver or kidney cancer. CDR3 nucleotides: TGTGCCAGCAGTTTGGCCCTGCGCTGGAACACTGAAGCTTTCTTT. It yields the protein CASSLALRWNTEAFF.